This T cell receptor (beta chain) was documented in a study of blood T cell repertoires in COVID-19. Study-wide context: The samples span acute and convalescent COVID-19 from the United States, Italy and Spain.

Deletions cut 7 bases from V and 6 bases from J, with 16 bases between. This CDR3 has 14 residues. Germline V gene data show CDR1 as MDHEN and CDR2 as SYDVKM. Repertoires were generated with immunoSEQ multiplex PCR, while TCRdb's copy carries only in-frame clones and drops some. The data show some 64,000 clones, around 85% seen once. The chain combines TRBV28 with TRBJ1-5; no reliable D call. The origin of this receptor is a man in his sixties with acute or convalescent COVID-19. Sequencing was performed on peripheral blood. CDR3: CASNGPTAIQPQHF. In DNA form, the CDR3 reads TGTGCCAGCAACGGCCCCACAGCCATTCAGCCCCAGCATTTT.